Below, 13 T cell receptor beta chains from the same sample are listed, as sequenced in a study of blood T cell repertoires in COVID-19. Produced via immunoSEQ multiplex PCR; TCRdb's table is partial and in-frame only. The sample carries more than 200,000 clones, roughly 86% recorded once. The sample taken for sequencing was PBMCs or T cells enriched from blood (not recorded which). The receptors come from a woman aged 45-59 years who had recovered from COVID-19.

The chain links TRBV5-1 to TRBJ1-1; tentative D call: TRBD1 (5 bases). Trimming took 5 bases from V and 5 from J, leaving 19 bases between them. Germline CDR1 and CDR2: SGHRS and YFSETQ. There are 15 residues in the CDR3. CDR3 residues: CASRTERGLGTEAFF. CDR3 coding DNA: TGCGCCAGCAGAACTGAAAGGGGATTGGGGACTGAAGCTTTCTTT.

The chain is built from TRBV15 and TRBJ2-2; D is ambiguous. The ends were cut back, 5 bases at V and 7 bases at J, with 14 bases in the middle. Germline CDR1 and CDR2: LNHNV and YYDKDF (reference sequence). The CDR3 is 14 residues long. CDR3 in amino acids: CATSLLRTGGELFF. CDR3 in DNA: TGTGCCACCAGCCTTCTTCGTACGGGCGGGGAGCTGTTTTTT.

The genes are TRBV28 and TRBJ2-5; TRBD2 aligns across 9 bases. From germline, CDR1 is MDHEN and CDR2 SYDVKM. The V gene end was trimmed by 5 bases and the J gene end by 2 bases; junction bases not matched to a gene: 6. This CDR3 spans 15 amino acids. CDR3 DNA sequence: TGTGCCAGCAGTGCCACAACTAGCGGGCAAGAGACCCAGTACTTC. Its translation: CASSATTSGQETQYF.

The chain joins TRBV2 to TRBJ2-1, with 12 nucleotides matching TRBD2. J was trimmed by 8 bases and V by 3 bases; bases with no gene match: 8. Germline V gene data show CDR1 as SNHLY and CDR2 as FYNNEI. The CDR3 runs 16 residues. This CDR3 reads CASSELAGGLGYEQFF. Written as DNA, the CDR3 is TGTGCCAGCAGTGAGCTAGCGGGAGGGCTTGGCTATGAGCAGTTCTTC.

This clone was seen more than once but under ten times. The chain is built from TRBV4-2 and TRBJ2-5, with 8 bases that match TRBD2. V lost 2 bases to trimming and J lost 5 bases; unmatched junction nucleotides: 16. CDR3 length: 18 amino acids. Germline V gene lookup returns CDR1 LGHNA and CDR2 YNFKEQ. The CDR3 protein is CASSQFLTGGATRETQYF. CDR3 DNA: TGTGCCAGCAGCCAATTTCTAACGGGAGGGGCAACCAGGGAGACCCAGTACTTC.

This chain uses TRBV29-1 with TRBJ2-1; TRBD1 might be the D (6 bases). The V end was cut by 1 base, the J end by 4 bases, with 23 bases between. Per the germline V gene, CDR1 is SQVTM and CDR2 is ANQGSEA. There are 18 residues in the CDR3. CDR3 amino acids: CSVEVPDRRPKKYNEQFF. CDR3 in DNA: TGCAGCGTTGAAGTACCGGACAGAAGACCCAAAAAATACAATGAGCAGTTCTTC.

The rearrangement links TRBV4-1 to TRBJ2-5; tentative D call: TRBD1 (5 bases). Germline CDR1 reads MGHRA; CDR2 reads YSYEKL. The CDR3 covers 15 residues. The germline V and J ends were trimmed by 4 bases and 2 bases, with 14 bases remaining between them. The CDR3 DNA reads as TGCGCCAGCAGCCTTGGCCAGGGCTTACAAGAGACCCAGTACTTC. It translates to CASSLGQGLQETQYF.

CDR3 coding DNA: TGTGCCAGTAGTATCCGTGAGATAACAGATACGCAGTATTTT. It yields the protein CASSIREITDTQYF. J is TRBJ2-3 and V is TRBV19; D is unclear. The CDR3 consists of 14 residues. Trimming removed 3 bases from V and 3 bases from J, with 10 bases in between. Germline V gives CDR1 LNHDA, CDR2 SQIVND (reference sequence).

This rearrangement joins TRBV7-2 to TRBJ2-5, with 10 bases matching TRBD2. The CDR3 totals 14 residues. The V gene's germline CDR1 is SGHTA and CDR2 FQGNSA. V dropped 2 bases and J dropped 7; count of bases not matched to a gene: 4. CDR3: CASSLPLAGRTQYF. For the CDR3, the DNA is TGTGCCAGCAGCTTACCACTAGCGGGAAGGACCCAGTACTTC.

V gene TRBV12-5 combines with J gene TRBJ2-3; 10 bases agree with TRBD2. Germline CDR1 is LGHNT and CDR2 is FRNRAP. Germline trimming cut 6 bases from V and 0 bases from J; bases unmatched to any gene: 12. The CDR3 has 18 amino acids. CDR3: CASGSRTSGDFSTDTQYF. CDR3 DNA: TGTGCTAGTGGCTCCCGGACTAGCGGAGACTTTAGCACAGATACGCAGTATTTT.

The CDR3 reads CASSTYLNTQYF. CDR3 DNA sequence: TGTGCCAGCAGTACCTACTTGAATACGCAGTATTTT. V gene TRBV27 combines with J gene TRBJ2-3; D unresolved. The length of the CDR3 is 12 residues. Germline CDR1 reads MNHEY; CDR2 reads SMNVEV (reference sequence). Trimming left V 5 bases short and J 7 bases short, with 10 bases between.

This rearrangement joins TRBV5-1 to TRBJ1-1; D gene unclear. Germline-derived CDR1 and CDR2 are SGHRS and YFSETQ. The CDR3 covers 13 residues. V was shortened by 6 bases and J by 1 base, with 10 bases between the two germline ends. For the CDR3, the DNA is TGCGCCAGCAAACTCGCGGGGAACACTGAAGCTTTCTTT. Protein sequence: CASKLAGNTEAFF.

About this clone: A read error may produce the germline difference seen at one junction end. This same CDR3 is encoded by further DNA sequences in the sample. This chain uses TRBV5-1 with TRBJ1-3; D gene ambiguous. The CDR3 has 15 residues. CDR1 and CDR2 (germline): SGHRS, YFSETQ. As DNA, the CDR3 is TGCGCCAGCAGCTTGGGCGGCGGGATGGGAAACACTATATATTTT. Its translation: CASSLGGGMGNTIYF.